The 3 T cell receptor beta chains below come from one sample, sequenced in a study of identical twins. TCRdb recomputed calls from the 5' RACE reads with MiXCR, one row per CDR3 protein. The sample gives fewer than 350,000 distinct CDR3 sequences, about 8.3% of which show up once; around 2.1% is in the top ten. The same sample was also studied in work on yellow fever vaccine responses in identical twins.

The sequenced sample was memory (CD45RO+) T cells sorted from blood. The source of these receptors is a young woman in good health.

This clonotype was counted a few times. The chain links TRBV4-1 to TRBJ2-7, with D hard to call. V was pared by 0 bases and J by 4 bases, with 7 bases between. CDR1 MGHRA and CDR2 YSYEKL come from the germline V gene. The CDR3 has 13 residues. The CDR3 bases are TGCGCCAGCAGCCAAGATCCGGATTACGAGCAGTACGTC. Translation: CASSQDPDYEQYV.

This clonotype appeared once. This rearrangement joins TRBV9 to TRBJ1-1; possibly TRBD1 for D (6 bases). The CDR3 loop spans 15 amino acids. Trimming removed 3 bases at V and 2 bases at J, with 14 bases between. Germline V gene sequence: CDR1 SGDLS, CDR2 YYNGEE. The CDR3 bases are TGTGCCAGCAGCGCCCCGGGACACCGAAACACTGAAGCTTTCTTT. It yields the protein CASSAPGHRNTEAFF.

This clonotype was seen repeatedly, ten times or more. CDR3 sequence (DNA): TGTGCCAGCAGCACAGGGAGGTCCGGGGCCAACGTCCTGACTTTC. Translated: CASSTGRSGANVLTF. The genes are TRBV25-1 and TRBJ2-6; D is tentatively TRBD1 or TRBD2 (6 bases each). Germline V CDR1 and CDR2: MGHDK, SYGVNS. CDR3 length: 15 residues. The ends were cut back, 6 bases at V and 4 bases at J, with 13 bases in the middle.